The clone carrying this T cell receptor beta chain was picked up a small number of times. The antigen is not known. All of the donors were Caucasians in good health. This CDR3 comprises 14 residues. V gave up 5 bases and J gave up 3 bases, with 10 bases separating them. Germline values: CDR1 LNHDA, CDR2 SQIVND (reference sequence). Unique molecular identifiers were present on cDNA, and template switching added a universal primer site. MiXCR, applied by TCRdb to the 5' RACE reads, yields one record per CDR3 protein. The sample has approximately 280,000 distinct CDR3 sequences; under 9.5% are singletons. The data were taken from a study of identical twins. Overall study findings and caveats: Conclusions leaned on cross-sectional statistical analysis and did not track the same donors over time. Abundant cord blood beta clonotypes carried fewer insertions; memory repertoires showed none.

These data were also filed under a second study, of yellow fever vaccine responses in identical twins.

The genes are TRBV19 and TRBJ2-2, with a tentative D call TRBD1 (6 bases). The specimen sequenced was memory (CD45RO+) T cells sorted from blood. This receptor was identified in a woman under 30 in good health. The CDR3 protein is CASSPRQDTGELFF. CDR3 DNA sequence: TGTGCCAGTAGTCCACGACAGGACACCGGGGAGCTGTTTTTT.